This T cell receptor beta chain was observed in a study of PD-L1 blockade in urothelial cancer. V shed 4 bases, J shed 7 bases, and the junction held 5 bases outside the gene matches. The CDR3 extends over 13 amino acids. Germline lookup yields CDR1 SGHRS and CDR2 YFSETQ. Measured with immunoSEQ multiplex PCR; TCRdb has only the in-frame clones, and not every one. The top ten clones hold almost 0.95% of a sample with some 97,000 clones, about 89% of them seen once. Sequencing was performed on PBMCs, taken around atezolizumab (anti-PD-L1) treatment. The sequence was collected from a woman older than 75 with urothelial cancer. The chain uses TRBV5-1 and TRBJ2-7, with TRBD1 matching over 10 bases. Here the CDR3 reads CASSRDRGGEQYF. CDR3 DNA: TGCGCCAGCAGCCGGGACAGGGGCGGGGAGCAGTACTTC.